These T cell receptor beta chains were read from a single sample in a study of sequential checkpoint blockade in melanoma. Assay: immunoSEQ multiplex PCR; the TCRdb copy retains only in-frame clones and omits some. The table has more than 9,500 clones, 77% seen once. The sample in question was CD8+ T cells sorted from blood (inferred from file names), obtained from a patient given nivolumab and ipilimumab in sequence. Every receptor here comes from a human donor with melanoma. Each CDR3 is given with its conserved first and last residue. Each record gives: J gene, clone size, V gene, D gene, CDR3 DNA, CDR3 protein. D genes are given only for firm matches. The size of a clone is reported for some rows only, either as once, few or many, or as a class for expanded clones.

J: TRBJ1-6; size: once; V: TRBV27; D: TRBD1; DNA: TGTGCCAGCAGTTTAACACAGGGGCCGAGCTCCTATAATTCACCCCTCCACTTT; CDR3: CASSLTQGPSSYNSPLHF
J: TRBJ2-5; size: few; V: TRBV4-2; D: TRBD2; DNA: TGTGCCAGCAGCCAAGACGTAGCGGGGGGCCAAGAGACCCAGTACTTC; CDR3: CASSQDVAGGQETQYF
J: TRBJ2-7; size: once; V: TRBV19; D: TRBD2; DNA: TGTGCCAGTAGACCTTCGGCGGGAGGGTCCTACGAGCAGTACTTC; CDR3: CASRPSAGGSYEQYF
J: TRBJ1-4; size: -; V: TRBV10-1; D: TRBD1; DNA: TGCGCCAGCAGTCAACAGGGGGAGAACGAAAAACTGTTTTTT; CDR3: CASSQQGENEKLFF
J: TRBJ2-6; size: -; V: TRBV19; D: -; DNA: TGTGCCAGTAGTCACGGGGACTCTGGGGCCAACGTCCTGACTTTC; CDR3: CASSHGDSGANVLTF
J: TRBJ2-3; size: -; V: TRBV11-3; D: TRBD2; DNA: TGTGCCAGCAGCCAATCAGCGGGAGTCCTCACAGATACGCAGTATTTT; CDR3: CASSQSAGVLTDTQYF
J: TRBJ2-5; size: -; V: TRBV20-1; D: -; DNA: TGCAGTCCTTTCCAAGAGACCCAGTACTTC; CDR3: CSPFQETQYF
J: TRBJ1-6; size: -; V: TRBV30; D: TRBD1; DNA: TGTGCCTGGATTCACCCGGGACAGGGGGCGTTTGGGAATTCACCCCTCCACTTT; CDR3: CAWIHPGQGAFGNSPLHF
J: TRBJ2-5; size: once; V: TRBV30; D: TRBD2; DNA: TGTGCCTGGAGTCCTGCACTAGCGGGGACCCAAGAGACCCAGTACTTC; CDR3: CAWSPALAGTQETQYF
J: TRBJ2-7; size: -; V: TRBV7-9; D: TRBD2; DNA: TGTGCCAGCAGCTACGGGACTAGCGGGTACAGCTCCTACGAGCAGTACTTC; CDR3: CASSYGTSGYSSYEQYF
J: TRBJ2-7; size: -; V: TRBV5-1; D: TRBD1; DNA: TGCGCCAGCAGCTTGGAAGGACAGGGCCCCTACGAGCAGTACTTC; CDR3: CASSLEGQGPYEQYF
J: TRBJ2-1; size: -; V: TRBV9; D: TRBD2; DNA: TGTGCCAGCAGCGCCCAAAGCGGGAGCTCCTACAATGAGCAGTTCTTC; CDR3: CASSAQSGSSYNEQFF
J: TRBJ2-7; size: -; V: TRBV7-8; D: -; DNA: TGTGCCAGCAGCTTAGATCCCTGGGGCAGGGGTACCTACGAGCAGTACTTC; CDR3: CASSLDPWGRGTYEQYF
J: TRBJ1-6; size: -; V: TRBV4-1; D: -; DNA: TGCGCCAGCAGCCAAGAATCGTCAGGGGCAAGCTCCTATAATTCACCCCTCCACTTT; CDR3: CASSQESSGASSYNSPLHF
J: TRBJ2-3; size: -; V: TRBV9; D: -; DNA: TGTGCCAGCAGCGTAGAAGGAGACCCCACAGATACGCAGTATTTT; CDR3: CASSVEGDPTDTQYF
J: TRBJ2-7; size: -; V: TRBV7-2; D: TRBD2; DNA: TGTGCCAGCAGTTCGTGGGCGGGACTAGAGTCCGAGCAGTACTTC; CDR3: CASSSWAGLESEQYF
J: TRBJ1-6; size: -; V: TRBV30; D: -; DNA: TGTGCCTGGAGTGAAACCAGGGGCTATTCACCCCTCCACTTT; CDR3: CAWSETRGYSPLHF
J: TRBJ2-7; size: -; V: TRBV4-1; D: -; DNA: TGCGCCAGCAGCCAAGATGTCAGGGAACCCTACGAGCAGTACTTC; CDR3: CASSQDVREPYEQYF
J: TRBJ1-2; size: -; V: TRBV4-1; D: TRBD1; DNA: TGTGCCAGCAGCCAAGATCCAGGGGGCTTCTATGGCTACACCTTC; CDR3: CASSQDPGGFYGYTF
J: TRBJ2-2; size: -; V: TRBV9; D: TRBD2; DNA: TGTGCCAGCATAGTCGAGACTAGCAGCTCCGGGGAGCTGTTTTTT; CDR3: CASIVETSSSGELFF
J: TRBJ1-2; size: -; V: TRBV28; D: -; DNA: TGTGCCAGCAGTTTTGGTTCAGAAACCTATGGCTACACCTTC; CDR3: CASSFGSETYGYTF
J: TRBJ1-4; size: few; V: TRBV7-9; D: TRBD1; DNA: TGTGCCAGCAGCTTCTGGACAGGCCTCGAACGGGAAAAACTGTTTTTT; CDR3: CASSFWTGLEREKLFF
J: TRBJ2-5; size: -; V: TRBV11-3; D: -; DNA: TGTGCCAGCAGCCCCCAGGGAAGACAAGAGACCCAGTACTTC; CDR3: CASSPQGRQETQYF
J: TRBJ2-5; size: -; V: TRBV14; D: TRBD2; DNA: TGTGCCAGCAGCCAGACAGCGGGAGTGGGAGAGACCCAGTACTTC; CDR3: CASSQTAGVGETQYF
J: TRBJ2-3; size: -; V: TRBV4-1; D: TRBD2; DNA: TGCGCCAGCAGCCAATTGTCCGGGGGGGCAGATACGCAGTATTTT; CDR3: CASSQLSGGADTQYF
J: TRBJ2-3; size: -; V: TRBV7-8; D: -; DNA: TGTGCCAGCAGCCCCGTCGGACTATCCCCCACAGATACGCAGTATTTT; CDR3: CASSPVGLSPTDTQYF
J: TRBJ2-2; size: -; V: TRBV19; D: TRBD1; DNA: TGTGCCAGTAAGGGACAGGGGTACATCGGGGAGCTGTTTTTT; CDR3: CASKGQGYIGELFF
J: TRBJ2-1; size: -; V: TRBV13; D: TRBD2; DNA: TGTGCCAGCCTTCTGCGGGAGCGTCCGACTAATGAGCAGTTCTTC; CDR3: CASLLRERPTNEQFF
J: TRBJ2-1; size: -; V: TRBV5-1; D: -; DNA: TGCGCCAGCAGTTTCCAATATTTCTACGGCAATGAGCAGTTCTTC; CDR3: CASSFQYFYGNEQFF
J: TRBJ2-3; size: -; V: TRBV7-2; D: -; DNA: TGTGCCAGCAGCCCCGGGGTGGCTAGCACAGATACGCAGTATTTT; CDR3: CASSPGVASTDTQYF
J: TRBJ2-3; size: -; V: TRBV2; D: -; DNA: TGTGCCAGCAGTGAGGGGCAGACTGGCACAGATACGCAGTATTTT; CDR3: CASSEGQTGTDTQYF
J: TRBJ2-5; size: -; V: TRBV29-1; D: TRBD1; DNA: TGCAGCGTTGAAGACCCAGGACAGGGCCAACAAGAGACCCAGTACTTC; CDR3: CSVEDPGQGQQETQYF